The sequence of this T cell receptor (beta chain) was determined in a study of beta chain features in type 1 diabetes. General study findings and limits: More deletions and fewer insertions at VDJ junctions were seen in type 1 diabetes patients.

Of the isolated RNA, all was reverse transcribed, and so the sequenced material was expressed TCRB transcripts. Clones were read by immunoSEQ multiplex PCR, and TCRdb kept only the in-frame ones, dropping some. The table records about 150,000 clones, about 7.3% of them present only once. Germline V CDR1 and CDR2: GTSNPN, SVGIG (reference sequence). The CDR3 sequence is 14 residues long. The V segment lost 5 bases and the J segment 5 bases; nucleotides outside the gene matches: 11. This clone was recorded at least ten times. Its specificity is not known. The clonotype was recovered from a man between 18 and 29 years old in good health. The material sequenced was central memory CD4+ T cells from blood. V gene TRBV30 combines with J gene TRBJ1-1; 7 nucleotides line up with TRBD1. The CDR3 nucleotides are TGTGCCTGGCTGGACAGGAGAATCCCTACTGAAGCTTTCTTT. This translates into CAWLDRRIPTEAFF.